These T cell receptor beta chains were read from a single sample in a study of regulatory T cells in long-lasting Graves disease. MiXCR, applied by TCRdb to the multiplex PCR reads, yields one record per CDR3 protein. The table has around 330,000 distinct CDR3 sequences, 18% seen once. Sample: peripheral blood mononuclear cells (PBMCs), taken at new diagnosis, from a patient treated with antithyroid drugs. The receptor source for this set is a female donor with Graves disease. The conserved cysteine and the conserved F or W are not part of the CDR3 here.

V gene: TRBV2; J gene: TRBJ1-1; CDR3 protein: ASNRDSKNTEAF
V gene: TRBV10-3; J gene: TRBJ2-2; CDR3 protein: AISYIWTGSTGELF
V gene: TRBV10-3; J gene: TRBJ2-7; CDR3 protein: AISESDRVSRSSYEQY
V gene: TRBV3-1; J gene: TRBJ1-1; CDR3 protein: ASSQERRAF
V gene: TRBV19; J gene: TRBJ1-5; CDR3 protein: ASTSFRGGLGDQPQH
V gene: TRBV11-3; J gene: TRBJ2-1; CDR3 protein: ASSSRTSGSREQF
V gene: TRBV2; J gene: TRBJ2-1; CDR3 protein: ASSETSGRDEQF
V gene: TRBV2; J gene: TRBJ2-5; CDR3 protein: ASSEPGEGGIETQY
V gene: TRBV11-2; J gene: TRBJ2-3; CDR3 protein: ASSFGQGLTDTQY
V gene: TRBV12-3/TRBV12-4; J gene: TRBJ1-5; CDR3 protein: ASNKQVNQPQH
V gene: TRBV29-1; J gene: TRBJ2-2; CDR3 protein: SVEDGRGLTGELF
V gene: TRBV11-2; J gene: TRBJ2-1; CDR3 protein: ASSLDPLAGGKQF
V gene: TRBV11-3; J gene: TRBJ2-1; CDR3 protein: ASSLKSGSFYNEQF
V gene: TRBV28; J gene: TRBJ1-1; CDR3 protein: ASSPPRVSTEAF
V gene: TRBV18; J gene: TRBJ2-5; CDR3 protein: ASSPGQIQETQY
V gene: TRBV20-1; J gene: TRBJ2-1; CDR3 protein: SAREGNSHEQF
V gene: TRBV30; J gene: TRBJ1-1; CDR3 protein: AWSAVQWNTEAF
V gene: TRBV19; J gene: TRBJ1-2; CDR3 protein: ASSSGQSNYGYT
V gene: TRBV15; J gene: TRBJ1-2; CDR3 protein: ATSRDYDSIYGYT
V gene: TRBV24-1; J gene: TRBJ2-3; CDR3 protein: ATSDFPDLAGVPDTQY
V gene: TRBV24-1; J gene: TRBJ2-7; CDR3 protein: ATSDSGSSYEQY
V gene: TRBV7-9; J gene: TRBJ2-3; CDR3 protein: ASSSRDMDKY
V gene: TRBV5-5; J gene: TRBJ2-7; CDR3 protein: ASRRGLNEQY
V gene: TRBV19; J gene: TRBJ2-5; CDR3 protein: ASGDRSEETQY
V gene: TRBV5-1; J gene: TRBJ2-7; CDR3 protein: ASSLASGGTSSYEQY
V gene: TRBV19; J gene: TRBJ2-1; CDR3 protein: ASSIGNNEQF
V gene: TRBV28; J gene: TRBJ1-2; CDR3 protein: ASRPTTYGYT
V gene: TRBV28; J gene: TRBJ2-1; CDR3 protein: ASDGLAGLGEQF
V gene: TRBV5-8; J gene: TRBJ1-5; CDR3 protein: ASSHRQGGWVGQPQH
V gene: TRBV11-3; J gene: TRBJ2-3; CDR3 protein: ASSFVGLAHSTDTQY
V gene: TRBV20-1; J gene: TRBJ1-4; CDR3 protein: SASRPGGGEKLF